A single sample is the source of the 30 T cell receptor beta chains below, sequenced in a study of cytomegalovirus exposure and HLA in healthy donors. Primers for the PCR totalled 60 Vbeta and 13 Jbeta. The method was immunoSEQ multiplex PCR; TCRdb's version includes in-frame clones alone and lacks a portion of them. The sample records about 190,000 clones, roughly 73% being singletons. Sequencing was performed on PBMCs. All receptors come from a woman aged 25-40 years in good health and CMV-seropositive.

The chain employs TRBV5-4 and TRBJ1-3; no definite D call. The CDR3 is 14 amino acids. Trimming stripped 4 bases from V and 0 bases from J, with 8 bases between. CDR1 is SGHNT and CDR2 is YYREEE in the germline V gene (reference sequence). The CDR3: CASSPGFSGNTIYF. The CDR3 bases are TGTGCCAGCAGCCCAGGTTTCTCTGGAAACACCATATATTTT.

This chain connects TRBV29-1 to TRBJ1-6; 9 nucleotides line up with TRBD1. This CDR3 contains 12 residues. V was pared by 5 bases and J by 10 bases, with 3 bases of the junction left unmatched. Germline CDR1 reads SQVTM; CDR2 reads ANQGSEA. CDR3 DNA: TGCAGCGTTTCGACAGGGGGATCACCCCTCCACTTT. Translated, it gives CSVSTGGSPLHF.

This clone has only one observation. DNA for the CDR3: TGCGCCAGCAGCCAAACTCGGGGACAGGCATACGAGCAGTACTTC. Translating gives CASSQTRGQAYEQYF. The chain joins TRBV4-1 to TRBJ2-7, with 8 positions matching TRBD1. Germline assignment: CDR1 MGHRA and CDR2 YSYEKL. This CDR3 comprises 15 residues. J lost 4 bases, V lost 2 bases, and 7 bases had no gene match.

This clone was observed a single time. The chain couples TRBV7-2 to TRBJ1-1; D is possibly TRBD1 (6 bases). CDR3 size: 14 residues. The germline V gene encodes CDR1 SGHTA and CDR2 FQGNSA. The ends were cut back, 2 bases at V and 3 bases at J, with 10 bases in the middle. The DNA for the CDR3 is TGTGCCAGCAGCTTAACGGGGGGCTACACTGAAGCTTTCTTT. Its protein is CASSLTGGYTEAFF.

The chain uses TRBV18 and TRBJ1-1; 10 bases fit TRBD1. V was pared by 5 bases and J by 6 bases, with 9 bases of the junction left unmatched. Germline V gene sequence: CDR1 KGHSH, CDR2 LQKENI. The CDR3 consists of 15 residues. The CDR3 is CASSSGQGDLAEAFF. The CDR3 DNA reads TGTGCCAGCTCATCAGGACAGGGGGATTTGGCTGAAGCTTTCTTT.

The rearrangement joins TRBV7-9 to TRBJ1-2; 8 positions match TRBD1. Germline CDR1 and CDR2: SEHNR and FQNEAQ (reference sequence). The junction had 2 bases not matched to a gene; V was cut back by 1 base and J by 4 bases. CDR3 length equals 14 residues. The CDR3 spells CASSLVTGGYGYTF. In nucleotides, the CDR3 is TGTGCCAGCAGCTTAGTAACAGGGGGCTATGGCTACACCTTC.

The J gene is TRBJ1-2, the V gene TRBV5-4; maybe TRBD1 (5 bases). V lost 2 bases and J lost 6, with 11 bases in between. Germline values: CDR1 SGHNT, CDR2 YYREEE (reference sequence). This CDR3 has 13 residues. The chain's CDR3 is CASSFPGQNGYTF. In DNA form, the CDR3 reads TGTGCCAGCAGCTTTCCAGGGCAAAATGGCTACACCTTC.

The V call is TRBV6-1, the J call TRBJ1-2, with D tentatively TRBD1 (5 bases). Germline CDR1 is MNHNS and CDR2 is SASEGT. V was pared by 4 bases and J by 6 bases, with 27 bases between. This CDR3 spans 18 amino acids. In nucleotides, the CDR3 is TGTGCCAGCAGTGTCACCACTACCTCGGGGGAAATTATGAATGGCTACACCTTC. Translated: CASSVTTTSGEIMNGYTF.

This chain links TRBV30 with TRBJ1-2; D remains ambiguous. Germline V gene data show CDR1 as GTSNPN and CDR2 as SVGIG (reference sequence). The CDR3 contains 13 residues. Trimming removed 2 bases at V and 6 bases at J, with 13 bases between. The CDR3 region is CAWSIGMRDGYTF. CDR3 sequence (DNA): TGTGCCTGGAGTATCGGGATGAGAGATGGCTACACCTTC. Combining the CDR3 with reference TRBV30 and TRBJ1-2 gives the whole variable domain SQTIHQWPATLVQPVGSPLSLECTVEGTSNPNLYWYRQAAGRGLQLLFYSVGIGQISSEVPQNLSASRPQDRQFILSSKKLLLSDSGFYLCAWSIGMRDGYTFGSGTRLTVV.

This clone appeared a few times. The chain has TRBV9 and TRBJ2-3, with 11 nucleotides matching TRBD2. Germline lookup yields CDR1 SGDLS and CDR2 YYNGEE. Unmatched junction bases numbered 8, after V lost 4 bases and J lost 4 bases. The CDR3 spans 16 residues. CDR3 loop: CASSPFSGRASDTQYF. CDR3 bases: TGTGCCAGCAGCCCCTTTAGCGGGAGGGCCTCAGATACGCAGTATTTT.

The chain is built from TRBV5-4 and TRBJ1-5; the D gene is possibly TRBD1 (5 bases). CDR1 SGHNT and CDR2 YYREEE come from the germline V gene (reference sequence). V lost 4 bases to trimming and J lost 5 bases, with 16 bases between them. The CDR3 consists of 15 residues. Written as DNA, the CDR3 is TGTGCCAGCAGCCGGGGCGGGAGAGGCGATCAGCCCCAGCATTTT. Its protein is CASSRGGRGDQPQHF.

The genes are TRBV5-8 and TRBJ1-2; the D is unclear. Looked up from germline, CDR1 is SGHTS and CDR2 is YDEGEE. V lost 0 bases to trimming and J lost 8 bases, with 11 bases between them. This CDR3 has 13 residues. The CDR3 DNA sequence: TGTGCCAGCAGCTTGGAGTCTGCCGGGGGCTACACCTTC. This translates into CASSLESAGGYTF.

A remark on this clone: Other DNA sequences within the sample encode an identical CDR3. The chain couples TRBV7-9 to TRBJ1-2; 11 nucleotides agree with TRBD1. J gave up 7 bases and V 4 bases, and 8 bases lay outside the gene matches. The CDR3 length is 15 residues. Germline V gene lookup returns CDR1 SEHNR and CDR2 FQNEAQ (reference sequence). This CDR3 is CASSSPGTGGGGYTF. As DNA, the CDR3 is TGTGCCAGCAGCTCCCCGGGGACAGGGGGAGGTGGCTACACCTTC. Filled out from reference TRBV7-9 and TRBJ1-2, the complete variable domain reads DTGVSQNPRHKITKRGQNVTFRCDPISEHNRLYWYRQTLGQGPEFLTYFQNEAQLEKSRLLSDRFSAERPKGSFSTLEIQRTEQGDSAMYLCASSSPGTGGGGYTFGSGTRLTVV.

The chain has TRBV6-4 and TRBJ2-3, with 7 bases matching TRBD1. The trim removed 5 bases at V and 1 base at J, leaving 3 bases unmatched. The CDR3 runs 14 residues. CDR1 MRHNA and CDR2 SNTAGT come from the germline V gene. CDR3 nucleotides: TGTGCCAGCAGTACCACAGGGGGCACAGATACGCAGTATTTT. Its protein is CASSTTGGTDTQYF.

The chain is built from TRBV19 and TRBJ2-4, with D possibly being TRBD1 (5 bases). CDR3 length: 14 amino acids. Trimming cost V 4 bases and J 6 bases, with 13 bases left between them. In germline, CDR1 is LNHDA, CDR2 SQIVND (reference sequence). DNA of the CDR3: TGTGCCAGTAGTACCAGGTTGGGGCCAAACATTCAGTACTTC. It specifies CASSTRLGPNIQYF. The entire variable domain, with the rest obtained from reference TRBV19 and TRBJ2-4, is as follows: DGGITQSPKYLFRKEGQNVTLSCEQNLNHDAMYWYRQDPGQGLRLIYYSQIVNDFQKGDIAEGYSVSREKKESFPLTVTSAQKNPTAFYLCASSTRLGPNIQYFGAGTRLSVL.

On this clone: At one boundary the junction diverges from the germline segment, which might be a read error. The rearrangement links TRBV5-6 to TRBJ1-2; no reliable D call. The CDR3 covers 14 residues. Germline V CDR1 and CDR2: SGHDT, YYEEEE. CDR3 sequence: CASILDGLYYGYTF. The CDR3 bases are TGTGCCAGCATCTTGGACGGTTTATACTATGGCTACACCTTC.

This clone was detected only a few times. This chain connects TRBV30 to TRBJ1-2; D gene unclear. The V end lost 3 bases, the J end lost 12 bases, and 11 bases lay between the germline ends. The CDR3 is 10 residues long. Germline values: CDR1 GTSNPN, CDR2 SVGIG (reference sequence). The CDR3 nucleotides are TGTGCCTGGAGCGATATAGTCCACACCTTC. It encodes CAWSDIVHTF.

This chain joins TRBV5-1 and TRBJ2-7; a weak D match, TRBD2 (6 bases). The CDR3 consists of 15 residues. Trimming left V 3 bases short and J 5 bases short, with 18 bases between. CDR1 SGHRS and CDR2 YFSETQ come from the germline V gene. The CDR3 nucleotides read TGCGCCAGCAGCTGGACCTTGACGGGAGCCAACGAGCAGTACTTC. Its protein product is CASSWTLTGANEQYF.

The chain is built from TRBV7-8 and TRBJ2-2; D is possibly TRBD1 (6 bases). Trimming removed 4 bases from V and 5 bases from J, with 32 bases in between. CDR3 length: 21 residues. Germline CDR1 is SGHVS and CDR2 is FQNEAQ. The CDR3 nucleotides read TGTGCCAGCAGCTCAAATTGGGGGCGCCCCTTTTGGTCGGCGGAAACCGGGGAGCTGTTTTTT. Its protein product is CASSSNWGRPFWSAETGELFF.

This chain connects TRBV28 to TRBJ1-2; perhaps TRBD1 as D (5 bases). In germline, CDR1 is MDHEN, CDR2 SYDVKM. This CDR3 region has 14 residues. Trimming stripped 8 bases from V and 3 bases from J, with 16 bases between. The CDR3 spells CASHTLGGYYGYTF. The CDR3 nucleotides are TGTGCCAGCCACACCTTGGGGGGGTACTATGGCTACACCTTC.

The table lists this clone with a few counts. CDR3 coding DNA: TGTGCCAGCAGCTTCCCTATACGGTCCTACGAGCAGTACTTC. Encoded protein: CASSFPIRSYEQYF. This rearrangement joins TRBV7-2 to TRBJ2-7; D not resolved. The V end lost 3 bases, the J end lost 1 base, and 10 bases lay between the germline ends. Germline CDR1 SGHTA, CDR2 FQGNSA. This CDR3 is built from 14 residues.

This chain joins TRBV18 and TRBJ1-2, with 8 nucleotides matching TRBD1. The CDR3 covers 15 residues. J was trimmed by 4 bases and V by 1 base; bases with no gene match: 5. Germline loops: CDR1 KGHSH, CDR2 LQKENI. The CDR3: CASSPQEQGGYGYTF. The DNA for the CDR3 is TGTGCCAGCTCACCACAAGAACAGGGGGGCTATGGCTACACCTTC.

Comments on this clone: Other nucleotide sequences in the sample specify the same CDR3. The CDR3 loop is CATSRPLTGYRAGELFF. The CDR3 bases are TGTGCCACCAGCAGACCACTCACAGGGTATCGCGCCGGGGAGCTGTTTTTT. The V call is TRBV15, the J call TRBJ2-2, with D possibly matching TRBD1 (6 bases). Germline V gives CDR1 LNHNV, CDR2 YYDKDF (reference sequence). V was cut by 2 bases and J by 6 bases, with 19 bases left in between. This CDR3 is built from 17 residues.

Only one count was recorded for this clone. This chain joins TRBV7-8 and TRBJ2-5, with D hard to call. Trimming stripped 5 bases from V and 5 bases from J, with 18 bases between. The germline gives CDR1 SGHVS, CDR2 FQNEAQ. The CDR3 has 15 amino acids. This chain's CDR3 is CASSATGSMVETQYF. The CDR3 DNA sequence: TGTGCCAGCAGCGCGACGGGTAGCATGGTGGAGACCCAGTACTTC.

The rearrangement uses TRBV19 and TRBJ1-2; no clear D gene. Germline CDR1 LNHDA, CDR2 SQIVND (reference sequence). The CDR3 is 13 residues long. V was shortened by 3 bases and J by 1 base, with 6 bases between the two germline ends. The CDR3 bases are TGTGCCAGTAGTATCGGAGTTAACTATGGCTACACCTTC. This codes for CASSIGVNYGYTF.

This chain uses TRBV2 with TRBJ2-7; 7 bases are a match to TRBD2. CDR3 size: 16 residues. V gave up 3 bases and J gave up 2 bases; unmatched junction bases: 10. CDR1 and CDR2 (germline): SNHLY, FYNNEI. The CDR3 spells CASSDFRGVITYEQYF. The CDR3 bases are TGTGCCAGCAGTGATTTTCGGGGGGTGATCACCTACGAGCAGTACTTC.

The gene calls are TRBV21-1 and TRBJ1-5; the table's D call of TRBD1 was not tested on the DNA. TRBV21-1 represents a pseudogene. The CDR3 contains 16 residues. CDR3 DNA sequence: TGTGCCAGCAGCAAAGTTACAGCTTATAGCAATCAGCCCCAGCATTTT. Translation gives CASSKVTAYSNQPQHF.

V gene TRBV7-2 combines with J gene TRBJ2-1, with 15 bases fitting TRBD2. V gave up 5 bases and J gave up 1 base; unmatched junction bases: 9. This CDR3 spans 19 amino acids. Germline lookup yields CDR1 SGHTA and CDR2 FQGNSA. CDR3 sequence (DNA): TGTGCCAGCAGCCAGCAGGGACTAGCGGGGGGCCGGTCCTACAATGAGCAGTTCTTC. Protein: CASSQQGLAGGRSYNEQFF.

This clone has only one observation. V gene TRBV7-9 combines with J gene TRBJ2-3; TRBD2 matches 7 bases. The CDR3 sequence is 15 residues long. V trimming: 0 bases; J trimming: 6 bases; junction bases outside the gene matches: 6. Germline-derived CDR1 and CDR2 are SEHNR and FQNEAQ (reference sequence). The CDR3 sequence is CASSLAGGSADTQYF. The CDR3 bases are TGTGCCAGCAGCTTAGCGGGAGGGTCCGCCGATACGCAGTATTTT.

This chain links TRBV6-5 with TRBJ2-5, with 10 bases lining up with TRBD2. Germline V gene sequence: CDR1 MNHEY, CDR2 SVGAGI. V shed 8 bases, J shed 9 bases, and the junction held 0 bases outside the gene matches. This CDR3 comprises 10 residues. The CDR3 region is CASGTSAQYF. The CDR3 bases are TGTGCCAGCGGGACTAGCGCCCAGTACTTC.